The 15 T cell receptor beta chains reported below all come from one sample, sequenced in a study of metastatic and nonmetastatic thyroid tumors. MiXCR reprocessed the PCR reads for TCRdb. The profile shows about 59,000 clones, just under 30% of them singletons. None of the patients had undergone any treatment ahead of thyroid surgery. The sample comprised blood. These TCRs come from a female donor with papillary thyroid cancer or a benign thyroid nodule (not recorded which). Some clones in this sample may be carry-over from other donors' samples.

This clone was observed a single time. A much bigger clone sits one base away, suggesting this may be a read error. Additional DNA sequences in this sample encode the identical CDR3. This chain connects TRBV5-4 to TRBJ2-2, with 8 bases fitting TRBD2. Germline V lookup: CDR1 SGHNT, CDR2 YYREEE (reference sequence). The CDR3 loop spans 14 amino acids. CDR3 sequence: CASSAGLGVGELFF. For the CDR3, the DNA is TGCGCCAGCAGCGCGGGACTAGGGGTCGGGGAGCTGTTTTTT.

The chain links TRBV5-6 to TRBJ2-5; 8 bases align to TRBD2. From germline, CDR1 is SGHDT and CDR2 YYEEEE. CDR3 length: 15 amino acids. Trimming cost V 0 bases and J 4 bases; bases outside gene matches: 5. The CDR3 sequence is CASSLVAGGGETQYF. The CDR3 nucleotides read TGTGCCAGCAGCTTGGTGGCGGGAGGTGGAGAGACCCAGTACTTC.

This clone has only a few counts. V gene TRBV20-1 combines with J gene TRBJ2-7, with 13 bases fitting TRBD2. Losses at the gene ends were 3 bases for V and 3 bases for J; bases not matched to a gene: 2. The V gene's germline CDR1 is DFQATT and CDR2 SNEGSKA (reference sequence). The CDR3 is 14 residues long. CDR3 sequence reads: CSASGTSGVYEQYF. DNA of the CDR3: TGCAGTGCTAGTGGGACTAGCGGGGTCTACGAGCAGTACTTC.

At least ten counts were recorded for this clone. The chain combines TRBV19 with TRBJ2-5, with a possible D match to TRBD1 (7 bases). CDR1 LNHDA and CDR2 SQIVND come from the germline V gene (reference sequence). This CDR3 is 15 amino acids long. V lost 0 bases and J lost 4, with 12 bases in between. Here the CDR3 DNA reads TGTGCCAGTAGTATAGAAGGAGGGGGCCGAGAGACCCAGTACTTC. Its protein product is CASSIEGGGRETQYF.

This clone was picked up many times. V is TRBV19 and J is TRBJ2-7; a possible D gene is TRBD1 (6 bases). Trimming stripped 5 bases from V and 5 bases from J, with 13 bases between. The CDR3 consists of 13 residues. Looked up from germline, CDR1 is LNHDA and CDR2 is SQIVND (reference sequence). The CDR3 DNA sequence: TGTGCCAGTAGTGGGTCAGGGGCCCACGAGCAGTACTTC. Translating gives CASSGSGAHEQYF.

This clone was counted between two and nine times. V is TRBV6-4 and J is TRBJ2-1, with 11 positions matching TRBD2. Germline CDR1 is MRHNA and CDR2 is SNTAGT. This CDR3 region has 16 residues. J was trimmed by 7 bases and V by 3 bases; bases with no gene match: 8. Written as DNA, the CDR3 is TGTGCCAGCAGTGAAACTGGGACTAGCGGTAATAATGAGCAGTTCTTC. Its protein product is CASSETGTSGNNEQFF.

This clone has only a few counts. The rearrangement joins TRBV30 to TRBJ2-7; TRBD1 matches at 9 bases. This CDR3 spans 13 amino acids. Germline V gene data show CDR1 as GTSNPN and CDR2 as SVGIG (reference sequence). The V segment lost 5 bases and the J segment 6 bases; nucleotides outside the gene matches: 8. The CDR3 loop reads CAWDGTGKGEQYF. CDR3 DNA: TGTGCCTGGGACGGGACAGGGAAGGGCGAGCAGTACTTC.

This clone was counted only a few times. This chain links TRBV20-1 with TRBJ2-7, with TRBD2 as a possible D gene (6 bases). CDR3 length: 13 amino acids. The germline V gene encodes CDR1 DFQATT and CDR2 SNEGSKA (reference sequence). V gave up 5 bases and J gave up 5 bases, with 16 bases separating them. The CDR3 bases are TGCAGTGCTTCGGAGGGTTTATTCGACGAGCAGTACTTC. Protein sequence: CSASEGLFDEQYF.

The V call is TRBV28, the J call TRBJ1-1; no clear D. The CDR3 spans 14 residues. The V gene lost 2 bases and the J gene lost 4 bases, with 11 bases spanning the gap. The germline gives CDR1 MDHEN, CDR2 SYDVKM. This CDR3 is CASSLKRAGTEAFF. In DNA form, the CDR3 reads TGTGCCAGCAGTTTAAAACGGGCGGGCACTGAAGCTTTCTTT.

The table lists this clone with many counts. A read error may be the cause here, since a much bigger clone is one base away. V gene TRBV6-1 combines with J gene TRBJ1-5; D gene ambiguous. Looked up from germline, CDR1 is MNHNS and CDR2 is SASEGT. Trimming removed 8 bases at V and 11 bases at J, with 16 bases between. The CDR3 has 12 amino acids. For the CDR3, the DNA is TGTGCCAGCCGGGCCCGGGGATGGTCCCAGCATTTT. The encoded protein is CASRARGWSQHF.

Notes on this clone: Likely a read error: the CDR3 ends without its conserved phenylalanine or tryptophan. This chain uses TRBV4-1 with TRBJ2-2; D is perhaps TRBD1 (6 bases). Trimming cost V 4 bases and J 1 base, with 16 bases left between them. The V gene's germline CDR1 is MGHRA and CDR2 YSYEKL. The CDR3 loop spans 17 amino acids. The CDR3 protein is CASSLPRQGLNTGELFL. CDR3 nucleotide sequence: TGCGCCAGCAGCCTCCCCCGCCAGGGGTTGAACACCGGGGAGCTGTTTCTT.

The chain is built from TRBV24-1 and TRBJ2-2, with D unclear. Looked up from germline, CDR1 is KGHDR and CDR2 is SFDVKD. The V gene lost 2 bases and the J gene lost 6 bases, with 15 bases spanning the gap. The CDR3 covers 16 residues. CDR3 sequence reads: CATSDSFFPDSGELFF. The DNA for the CDR3 is TGTGCCACCAGTGATTCATTTTTCCCAGACTCCGGGGAGCTGTTTTTT.

The chain uses TRBV5-7 and TRBJ2-5; D unresolved. TRBV5-7 is given ORF status, its function remaining uncertain. The CDR3 sequence is 12 residues long. V lost 5 bases, J lost 5 bases, and 10 bases lay in between. This CDR3 reads CASRGSTETQYF. The CDR3 DNA follows: TGTGCCAGCAGGGGATCCACGGAGACCCAGTACTTC.

By its share, this clone is medium-sized. V usage is TRBV7-3 and J usage is TRBJ1-1, with 8 bases aligning to TRBD1. J gave up 4 bases and V 2 bases, and 0 bases lay outside the gene matches. The CDR3 loop spans 13 amino acids. Germline V gives CDR1 SGHTA, CDR2 FQGTGA. The CDR3 DNA follows: TGTGCCAGCAGCTTAGGACAGGGCACTGAAGCTTTCTTT. Its translation is CASSLGQGTEAFF.

CDR3 sequence: CSARDDITYGYTF. CDR3 bases: TGCAGTGCTAGAGACGACATTACCTATGGCTACACCTTC. The genes are TRBV20-1 and TRBJ1-2; D not certain. With 0 bases removed from V and 4 bases from J, the gap between germline ends came to 9 bases. The CDR3 loop spans 13 amino acids. CDR1 DFQATT and CDR2 SNEGSKA come from the germline V gene (reference sequence).